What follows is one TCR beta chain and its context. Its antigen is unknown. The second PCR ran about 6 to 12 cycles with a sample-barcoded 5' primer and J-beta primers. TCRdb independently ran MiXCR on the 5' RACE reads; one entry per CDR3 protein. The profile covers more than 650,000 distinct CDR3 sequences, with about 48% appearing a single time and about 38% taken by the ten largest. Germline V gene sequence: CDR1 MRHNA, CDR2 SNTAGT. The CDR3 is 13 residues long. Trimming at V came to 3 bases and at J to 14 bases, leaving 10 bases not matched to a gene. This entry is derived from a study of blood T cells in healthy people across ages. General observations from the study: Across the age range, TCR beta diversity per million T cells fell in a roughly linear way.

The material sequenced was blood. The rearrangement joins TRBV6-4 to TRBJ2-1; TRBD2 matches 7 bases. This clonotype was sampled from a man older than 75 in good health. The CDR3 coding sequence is TGTGCCAGCAGTGAGGCCCCGGGGGGTAAGGAGTTCTTC. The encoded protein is CASSEAPGGKEFF.